The source of this T cell receptor beta chain is a study of cytomegalovirus exposure and HLA in healthy donors. The V and J ends lost 5 bases and 3 bases, in that order; junction bases with no gene match: 3. Germline V gene data show CDR1 as SGHTA and CDR2 as FQGNSA. The CDR3 totals 15 residues. Regarding the study as a whole: A later analysis reportedly found that, within productive TCRs, an Asian-associated ancestry cluster had fewer N-insertions than the mean observed across the roughly 670 donors.

The PCR made use of 60 Vbeta and 13 Jbeta primers. In the original analysis: A follow-up analysis tallied 86 million or so unique TCR beta chains, roughly 11 million shared. Clones were sequenced by immunoSEQ multiplex PCR, and TCRdb holds only the in-frame ones, with some missing. V, J and clone size are taken as reported in that table, and D and trimming were inferred from the DNA itself. This sample has 200,000 to 300,000 clones; about 81% occur once, and the top ten carry around 5.4%. With respect to this clone: Its antigen remains unidentified.

Input material: PBMCs. The receptor's source is a woman aged 40 to 55 in good health and CMV-seropositive. This chain connects TRBV7-2 to TRBJ2-1, with 11 bases matching TRBD2. CDR3 in amino acids: CASSITSGGYNEQFF. Written as DNA, the CDR3 is TGTGCCAGCAGCATTACTAGCGGGGGCTACAATGAGCAGTTCTTC.